This T cell receptor beta chain was recovered during a study of cytomegalovirus exposure and HLA in healthy donors. Study findings and constraints: Specificity for CMV antigens was confirmed in vitro for three of the CMV-associated chains.

This clone was detected once. The antigen is not known. Per the germline V gene, CDR1 is SEHNR and CDR2 is FQNEAQ (reference sequence). The CDR3 length is 17 residues. Trimming removed 5 bases from V and 1 base from J, with 19 bases in between. PCR was performed using 60 Vbeta and 13 Jbeta primers. The method was immunoSEQ multiplex PCR; TCRdb's version includes in-frame clones alone and lacks a portion of them. This sample yields about 94,000 clones, of which around 66% are seen a single time; 3% to 5% belongs to the top ten. This chain joins TRBV7-9 and TRBJ2-3; a possible D gene is TRBD2 (7 bases). This TCR derives from a man aged 25-40 years in good health and CMV-seronegative. The sequenced sample was PBMCs. The CDR3 sequence: CASSRWGGGQGTDTQYF. CDR3 nucleotides: TGTGCCAGCAGCCGCTGGGGAGGGGGGCAAGGCACAGATACGCAGTATTTT.